A selection of T cell receptor beta chains follows, all from one sample in a study of blood T cell repertoires in COVID-19. Generated by immunoSEQ multiplex PCR, the TCRdb table keeps only in-frame clones and is missing some. The sample holds under 250,000 clones, around nine tenths seen once. Input material: peripheral blood. Receptor source: a woman in her sixties with acute or convalescent COVID-19. The CDR3 runs from the conserved cysteine through the conserved F or W. D genes are given only for firm matches. A row's size may be missing; if present it is once, few, many or a size class.

D gene | clone size | J gene | V gene | CDR3 DNA | CDR3 protein
NA | NA | TRBJ2-7 | TRBV6-5 | TGTGCCAGTCCCCGGGACTCCGGGGCGTACGAGCAGTACTTC | CASPRDSGAYEQYF
TRBD1 | NA | TRBJ1-6 | TRBV7-8 | TGTGCCAGCAGCGGACAGGGGACAGCAGTATTCTCACCCCTCCACTTT | CASSGQGTAVFSPLHF
TRBD1 | NA | TRBJ2-7 | TRBV5-1 | TGCGCCAGCAGCTCGGGACAGGTCTACGAGCAGTACTTC | CASSSGQVYEQYF
NA | NA | TRBJ1-2 | TRBV5-1 | TGCGCCAGCAGCTCTTTGGGGCTGACAGGCGTTAACTATGGCTACACCTTC | CASSSLGLTGVNYGYTF
TRBD1 | NA | TRBJ1-2 | TRBV7-9 | TGTGCCAGCAGCCCGGACAGGGCCCCCTATGGCTACACCTTC | CASSPDRAPYGYTF
TRBD2 | NA | TRBJ2-1 | TRBV24-1 | TGTGCCACCAGTGTTTCGAGCGGGGGGAAAAATGAGCAGTTCTTC | CATSVSSGGKNEQFF
TRBD1 | NA | TRBJ2-1 | TRBV25-1 | TGTGCCAGCGCCCTAAGGGGGTCGGGACAGGGGTACAATGAGCAGTTCTTC | CASALRGSGQGYNEQFF
TRBD2 | NA | TRBJ2-4 | TRBV3-1/TRBV3-2 | TGTGCCAGCAGCCTACTTCGGGGGGTAGGAGCCAAAAACATTCAGTACTTC | CASSLLRGVGAKNIQYF
NA | NA | TRBJ1-3 | TRBV12-5 | TGTGCTAGTGGTTTGTCGGGTGCTGGAAACACCATATATTTT | CASGLSGAGNTIYF
NA | NA | TRBJ2-3 | TRBV7-2 | TGTGCCAGCAGCTTAGGGGGGGTTATTATAGATACGCAGTATTTT | CASSLGGVIIDTQYF
TRBD2 | NA | TRBJ2-5 | TRBV6-5 | TGTGCCAGCAGGAGGACTAGCGGGAGTGAGACCCAGTACTTC | CASRRTSGSETQYF
TRBD1 | NA | TRBJ2-5 | TRBV5-8 | TGTGCCAGCAGCTTTTTCCCCGGACAGGCCCTAGGGACCCAGTACTTC | CASSFFPGQALGTQYF
NA | NA | TRBJ2-7 | TRBV5-6 | TGTGCCAGCAGCTTTGGAGCCTACGAGCAGTACTTC | CASSFGAYEQYF
NA | NA | TRBJ2-1 | TRBV9 | TGTGCCAGCAGCGTAGAACTTAGCTCCTACAATGAGCAGTTCTTC | CASSVELSSYNEQFF
NA | NA | TRBJ2-1 | TRBV3-1/TRBV3-2 | TGTGCCAGCAGCCAAGATAGCGTCATGGCCAATGAGCAGTTCTTC | CASSQDSVMANEQFF
TRBD1 | NA | TRBJ1-4 | TRBV11-2 | TGTGCCAGCAGCCAACGACCGGGACAGGGGTCTAATGAAAAACTGTTTTTT | CASSQRPGQGSNEKLFF
TRBD1 | NA | TRBJ2-7 | TRBV6-2/TRBV6-3 | TGTGCCAGCAGCCTAGGACAGGGTTACAACGAGCAGTACTTC | CASSLGQGYNEQYF
NA | NA | TRBJ1-2 | TRBV19 | TGTGCCAGTAGTATTTTGGTACAGGGCAAGGAACGCGGCTACACCTTC | CASSILVQGKERGYTF
NA | NA | TRBJ1-2 | TRBV27 | TGTGCCAGCAGTCCAAGGACAGCCGGGACCCAATATGGCTACACCTTC | CASSPRTAGTQYGYTF
TRBD1 | once | TRBJ1-5 | TRBV5-1 | TGCGCCAGCAGTCAGGGGGATTATAGCAATCAGCCCCAGCATTTT | CASSQGDYSNQPQHF
NA | NA | TRBJ2-7 | TRBV7-9 | TGTGCCAGCAGCTTCGACAAATACGAGCAGTACTTC | CASSFDKYEQYF
NA | NA | TRBJ1-1 | TRBV29-1 | TGCAGCGCTGTACGTGAAATTCTAAACACTGAAGCTTTCTTT | CSAVREILNTEAFF
NA | NA | TRBJ1-5 | TRBV12-3/TRBV12-4 | TGTGCCAGTCACCGGGATGGCAATCAGCCCCAGCATTTT | CASHRDGNQPQHF
NA | NA | TRBJ1-2 | TRBV6-5 | TGTGCCAGCAGTTACTCGAACATTAACTATGGCTACACCTTC | CASSYSNINYGYTF
TRBD1 | NA | TRBJ2-1 | TRBV28 | TGTGCCAGCAGTCGAAGGGGGACAGGGAGCAATGAGCAGTTCTTC | CASSRRGTGSNEQFF
NA | NA | TRBJ1-2 | TRBV12-3/TRBV12-4 | TGTGCCAGCAGTTCGGTTGTAGACTATGGCTACACCTTC | CASSSVVDYGYTF
NA | NA | TRBJ2-1 | TRBV7-2 | TGTGCCAGCAGCTCGGTCCGGGACACTTTACATGAGCAGTTCTTC | CASSSVRDTLHEQFF
NA | NA | TRBJ1-1 | TRBV21-1 | TGTGCCAGCAGCAAAGGACGGCAGGTCAGTGAAGCTTTCTTT | CASSKGRQVSEAFF
NA | NA | TRBJ2-5 | TRBV6-5 | TGTGCCAGCAGAAAAAGGGGGGGGGCTCTTGAGACCCAGTACTTC | CASRKRGGALETQYF
NA | NA | TRBJ2-7 | TRBV5-6 | TGTGCCAGCAGCTTTCTGGAGGGGGCAGACTACGAGCAGTACTTC | CASSFLEGADYEQYF
NA | few | TRBJ2-7 | TRBV10-2 | TGCGCCAGCAGTAGACAGGCCTACGAGCAGTACTTC | CASSRQAYEQYF
NA | NA | TRBJ2-3 | TRBV7-3 | TGTGCCAGCAGCCGACGGGAACCAGATACGCAGTATTTT | CASSRREPDTQYF
NA | NA | TRBJ1-6 | TRBV19 | TGTGCCAGTAGTCGGAGCTCCTATAATTCACCCCTCCACTTT | CASSRSSYNSPLHF
TRBD1 | NA | TRBJ2-3 | TRBV7-3 | TGTGCCAGCAGCTTTGGGACAGGGGGCTCGGGTACGCAGTATTTT | CASSFGTGGSGTQYF
TRBD1 | NA | TRBJ1-2 | TRBV6-5 | TGTGCCAGCAGTCCAGCCGGGACAGGGCCCTATGGCTACACCTTC | CASSPAGTGPYGYTF
TRBD1 | NA | TRBJ1-2 | TRBV19 | TGTGCCAGTAGTAGAGAGGGCAGGGGGGTAGGTGGCTACACCTTC | CASSREGRGVGGYTF
NA | NA | TRBJ1-6 | TRBV30 | TGTGCCTGTCACAGGGTGAGGGCACCCCTCCACTTT | CACHRVRAPLHF
NA | NA | TRBJ2-1 | TRBV29-1 | TGCAGCTCCAGGCGGGATTCGAGCGCTGAGCAGTTCTTC | CSSRRDSSAEQFF
TRBD2 | NA | TRBJ2-7 | TRBV11-2 | TGTGCCAGTAAGGGACTAGCTTCCTACGAGCAGTACTTC | CASKGLASYEQYF
NA | NA | TRBJ2-7 | TRBV18 | TGTGCCAGCTCACTCGGGACTTACTACGAGCAGTACTTC | CASSLGTYYEQYF
TRBD1 | NA | TRBJ2-1 | TRBV10-1 | TGCGCCAGCAGCCGGGACAGGGGACCCTACAATGAGCAGTTCTTC | CASSRDRGPYNEQFF